Listed below are T cell receptor beta chains from one sample, sequenced in a study of beta chain features in type 1 diabetes. TCRdb keeps only in-frame clones here, not all; method: immunoSEQ multiplex PCR. The sample includes fewer than 55,000 clones, about 40% seen only once; the top ten take about 1.5%. Sequencing input: Tregs from blood. Every receptor here comes from a man aged 25-45 years with type 1 diabetes. The CDR3 runs from the conserved cysteine through the conserved F or W. A D gene is named only where the DNA matches it firmly. Some rows have no size entry. The others give once, few or many, or a class for an expanded clone.

CDR3 protein: CASLQGTSGRGGEQYF
CDR3 DNA: TGTGCCAGCCTTCAGGGGACTAGCGGGAGAGGTGGGGAGCAGTACTTC
J gene: TRBJ2-7
V gene: TRBV6-6
clone size: -
D gene: TRBD2

CDR3 protein: CASSVGAGASTDTQYF
CDR3 DNA: TGTGCCAGCAGCGTAGGGGCGGGAGCCTCCACAGATACGCAGTATTTT
J gene: TRBJ2-3
V gene: TRBV9
clone size: -
D gene: TRBD2

CDR3 protein: CASSGQGHGEKLFF
CDR3 DNA: TGTGCCAGCAGTGGACAGGGGCATGGCGAAAAACTGTTTTTT
J gene: TRBJ1-4
V gene: TRBV6-5
clone size: -
D gene: TRBD1

CDR3 protein: CASSRSFGTVQDTGELFF
CDR3 DNA: TGTGCCAGCAGCCGTTCCTTCGGGACAGTACAAGACACCGGGGAGCTGTTTTTT
J gene: TRBJ2-2
V gene: TRBV11-3
clone size: -
D gene: TRBD1

CDR3 protein: CASSDWRNTEAFF
CDR3 DNA: TGTGCCAGCAGTGATTGGAGGAACACTGAAGCTTTCTTT
J gene: TRBJ1-1
V gene: TRBV6-1
clone size: -
D gene: -

CDR3 protein: CASLQGLGSLQTQYF
CDR3 DNA: TGTGCCAGCCTCCAGGGGTTGGGCAGTCTGCAGACCCAGTACTTC
J gene: TRBJ2-5
V gene: TRBV7-8
clone size: -
D gene: -

CDR3 protein: CASRPQRENTGELFF
CDR3 DNA: TGTGCCAGTAGACCACAGCGGGAGAACACCGGGGAGCTGTTTTTT
J gene: TRBJ2-2
V gene: TRBV19
clone size: few
D gene: TRBD2

CDR3 protein: CASSLDSGTDTQYF
CDR3 DNA: TGTGCCAGCAGCTTGGATAGCGGCACAGATACGCAGTATTTT
J gene: TRBJ2-3
V gene: TRBV7-9
clone size: few
D gene: -

CDR3 protein: CASSLGASYNEQFF
CDR3 DNA: TGCGCCAGCAGCTTGGGAGCCTCCTACAATGAGCAGTTCTTC
J gene: TRBJ2-1
V gene: TRBV5-1
clone size: few
D gene: -

CDR3 protein: CASSLGLASGSSDNEQFF
CDR3 DNA: TGCGCCAGCAGCTTGGGGTTGGCTAGCGGGAGTAGTGACAATGAGCAGTTCTTC
J gene: TRBJ2-1
V gene: TRBV5-1
clone size: once
D gene: TRBD2

CDR3 protein: CASSFPENTEAFF
CDR3 DNA: TGCGCCAGCAGCTTCCCAGAGAACACTGAAGCTTTCTTT
J gene: TRBJ1-1
V gene: TRBV5-1
clone size: -
D gene: -

CDR3 protein: CASTRGPPEPEAFF
CDR3 DNA: TGTGCCAGTACCAGGGGACCCCCCGAGCCTGAAGCTTTCTTT
J gene: TRBJ1-1
V gene: TRBV19
clone size: -
D gene: -

CDR3 protein: CASSAGPGVQETQYF
CDR3 DNA: TGTGCCAGCAGCGCCGGTCCAGGGGTCCAAGAGACCCAGTACTTC
J gene: TRBJ2-5
V gene: TRBV9
clone size: -
D gene: -

CDR3 protein: CASSLGTDFLNTEAFF
CDR3 DNA: TGTGCCAGCAGTTTAGGGACTGATTTCTTGAACACTGAAGCTTTCTTT
J gene: TRBJ1-1
V gene: TRBV28
clone size: -
D gene: -